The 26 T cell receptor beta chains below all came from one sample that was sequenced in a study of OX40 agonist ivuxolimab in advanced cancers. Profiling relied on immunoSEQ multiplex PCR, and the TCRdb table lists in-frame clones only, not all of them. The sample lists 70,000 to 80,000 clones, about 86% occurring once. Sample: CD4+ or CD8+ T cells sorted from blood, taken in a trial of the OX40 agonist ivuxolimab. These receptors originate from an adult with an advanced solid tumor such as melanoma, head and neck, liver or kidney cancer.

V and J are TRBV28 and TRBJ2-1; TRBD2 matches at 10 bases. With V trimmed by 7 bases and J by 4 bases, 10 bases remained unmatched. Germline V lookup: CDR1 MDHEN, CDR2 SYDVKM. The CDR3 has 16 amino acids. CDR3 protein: CASKSLLAGAYNEQFF. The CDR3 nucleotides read TGTGCCAGCAAATCACTCCTAGCGGGAGCTTACAATGAGCAGTTCTTC.

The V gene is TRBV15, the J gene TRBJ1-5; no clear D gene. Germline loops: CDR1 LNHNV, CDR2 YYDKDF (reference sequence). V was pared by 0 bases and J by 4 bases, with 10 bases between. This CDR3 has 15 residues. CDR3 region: CATSRDKKANQPQHF. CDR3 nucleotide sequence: TGTGCCACCAGCAGAGATAAGAAAGCAAATCAGCCCCAGCATTTT.

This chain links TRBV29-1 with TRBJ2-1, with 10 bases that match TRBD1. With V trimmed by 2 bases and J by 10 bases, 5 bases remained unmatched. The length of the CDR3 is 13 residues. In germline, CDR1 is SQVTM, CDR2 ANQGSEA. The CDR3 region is CSVESGTGVEQFF. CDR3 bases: TGCAGCGTTGAAAGTGGGACAGGGGTGGAGCAGTTCTTC.

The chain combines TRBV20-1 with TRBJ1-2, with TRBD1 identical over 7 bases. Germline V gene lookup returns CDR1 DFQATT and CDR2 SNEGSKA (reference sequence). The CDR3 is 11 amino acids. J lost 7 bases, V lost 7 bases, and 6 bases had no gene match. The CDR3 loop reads CSVAGGPGYTF. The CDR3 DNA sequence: TGCAGTGTCGCAGGGGGGCCTGGCTACACCTTC.

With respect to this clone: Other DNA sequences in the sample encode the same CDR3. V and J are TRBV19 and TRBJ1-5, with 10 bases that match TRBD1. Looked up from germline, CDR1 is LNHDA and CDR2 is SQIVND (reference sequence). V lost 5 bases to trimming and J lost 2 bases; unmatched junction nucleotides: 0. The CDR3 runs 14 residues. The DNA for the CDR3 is TGTGCCAGTAGTGGGACAGGGGGCAATCAGCCCCAGCATTTT. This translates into CASSGTGGNQPQHF.

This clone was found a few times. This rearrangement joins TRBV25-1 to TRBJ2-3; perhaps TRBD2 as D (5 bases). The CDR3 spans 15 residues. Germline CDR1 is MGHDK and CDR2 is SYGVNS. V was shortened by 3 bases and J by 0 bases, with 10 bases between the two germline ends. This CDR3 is CASSDPEESTDTQYF. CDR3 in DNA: TGTGCCAGCAGTGATCCGGAGGAGAGCACAGATACGCAGTATTTT.

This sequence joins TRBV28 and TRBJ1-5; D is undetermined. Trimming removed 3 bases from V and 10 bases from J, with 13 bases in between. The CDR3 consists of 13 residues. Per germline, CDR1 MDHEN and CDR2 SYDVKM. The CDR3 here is CASSLGTAAPQHF. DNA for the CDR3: TGTGCCAGCAGTTTGGGAACGGCGGCTCCCCAGCATTTT.

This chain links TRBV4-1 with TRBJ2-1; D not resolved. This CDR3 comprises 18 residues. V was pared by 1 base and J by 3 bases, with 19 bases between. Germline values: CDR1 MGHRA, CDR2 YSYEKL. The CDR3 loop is CASSQGMVVGSFYNEQFF. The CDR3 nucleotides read TGCGCCAGCAGCCAAGGGATGGTCGTTGGCAGCTTCTACAATGAGCAGTTCTTC.

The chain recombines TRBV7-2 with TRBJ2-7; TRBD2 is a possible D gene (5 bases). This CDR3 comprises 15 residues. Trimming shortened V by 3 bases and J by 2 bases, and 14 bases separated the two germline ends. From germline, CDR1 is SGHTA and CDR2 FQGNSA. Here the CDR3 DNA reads TGTGCCAGCAGCTTCGGGATTTCGAGACCCTACGAGCAGTACTTC. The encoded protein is CASSFGISRPYEQYF.

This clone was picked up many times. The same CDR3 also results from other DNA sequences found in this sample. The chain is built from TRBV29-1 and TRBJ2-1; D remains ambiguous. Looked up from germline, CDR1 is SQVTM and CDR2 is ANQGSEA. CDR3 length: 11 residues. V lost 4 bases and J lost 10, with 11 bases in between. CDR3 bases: TGCAGCGTTGCAAGGTCAGGAGAGCAGTTCTTC. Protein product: CSVARSGEQFF.

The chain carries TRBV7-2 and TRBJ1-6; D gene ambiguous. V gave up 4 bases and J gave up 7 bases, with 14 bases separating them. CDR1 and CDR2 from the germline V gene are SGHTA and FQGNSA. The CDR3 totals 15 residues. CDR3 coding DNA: TGTGCCAGCAGCTCGGACTATGGTAGGAATTCACCCCTCCACTTT. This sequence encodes CASSSDYGRNSPLHF. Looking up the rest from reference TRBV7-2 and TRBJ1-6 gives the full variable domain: GAGVSQSPSNKVTEKGKDVELRCDPISGHTALYWYRQSLGQGLEFLIYFQGNSAPDKSGLPSDRFSAERTGGSVSTLTIQRTQQEDSAVYLCASSSDYGRNSPLHFGNGTRLTVT.

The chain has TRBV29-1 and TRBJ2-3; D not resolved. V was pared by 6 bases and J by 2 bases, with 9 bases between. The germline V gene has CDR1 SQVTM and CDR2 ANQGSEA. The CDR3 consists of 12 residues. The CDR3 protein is CSVVTATDTQYF. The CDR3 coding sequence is TGCAGCGTCGTTACAGCCACAGATACGCAGTATTTT.

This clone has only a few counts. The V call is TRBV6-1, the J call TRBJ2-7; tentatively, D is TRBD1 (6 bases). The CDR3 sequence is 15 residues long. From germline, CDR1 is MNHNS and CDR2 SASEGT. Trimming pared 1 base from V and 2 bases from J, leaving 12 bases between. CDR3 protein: CASSEVGDTTYEQYF. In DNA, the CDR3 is TGTGCCAGCAGTGAAGTGGGGGACACAACCTACGAGCAGTACTTC.

The CDR3 DNA follows: TGTGCCAGCAGTTCCCGGGACAGGGGCCAGCCCCAGCATTTT. Residues: CASSSRDRGQPQHF. The rearrangement joins TRBV7-9 to TRBJ1-5; 10 bases fit TRBD1. The CDR3 covers 14 residues. Germline V CDR1 and CDR2: SEHNR, FQNEAQ (reference sequence). The V and J ends lost 6 bases and 7 bases, in that order; junction bases with no gene match: 6.

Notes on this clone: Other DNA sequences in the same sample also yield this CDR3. The CDR3 is CASSYSGETQYF. The DNA for the CDR3 is TGTGCCAGCAGTTACTCGGGGGAGACCCAGTACTTC. The chain recombines TRBV6-6 with TRBJ2-5; D gene ambiguous. The germline V gene has CDR1 MNHNY and CDR2 SVGAGI (reference sequence). The CDR3 length is 12 residues. Trimming shortened V by 0 bases and J by 5 bases, and 4 bases separated the two germline ends.

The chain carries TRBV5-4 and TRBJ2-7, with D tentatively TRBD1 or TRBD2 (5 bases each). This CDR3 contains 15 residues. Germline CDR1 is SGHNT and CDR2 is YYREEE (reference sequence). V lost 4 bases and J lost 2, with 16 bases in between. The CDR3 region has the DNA TGTGCCAGCAGCCCGCCGGGACGGGACGCCTACGAGCAGTACTTC. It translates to CASSPPGRDAYEQYF.

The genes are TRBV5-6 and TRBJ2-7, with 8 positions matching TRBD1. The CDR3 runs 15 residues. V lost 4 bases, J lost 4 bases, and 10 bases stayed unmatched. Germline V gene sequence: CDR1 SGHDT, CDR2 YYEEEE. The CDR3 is CASSPNPGGAYEQYF. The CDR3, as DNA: TGTGCCAGCAGCCCTAACCCAGGGGGCGCTTACGAGCAGTACTTC. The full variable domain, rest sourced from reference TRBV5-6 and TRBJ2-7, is DAGVTQSPTHLIKTRGQQVTLRCSPKSGHDTVSWYQQALGQGPQFIFQYYEEEERQRGNFPDRFSGHQFPNYSSELNVNALLLGDSALYLCASSPNPGGAYEQYFGPGTRLTVT.

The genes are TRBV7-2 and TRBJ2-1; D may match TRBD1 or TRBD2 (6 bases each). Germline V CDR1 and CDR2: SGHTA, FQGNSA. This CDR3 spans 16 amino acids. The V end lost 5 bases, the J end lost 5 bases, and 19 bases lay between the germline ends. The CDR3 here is CASSLPGGTLDNEQFF. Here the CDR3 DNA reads TGTGCCAGCAGCCTCCCGGGCGGGACACTGGACAATGAGCAGTTCTTC.

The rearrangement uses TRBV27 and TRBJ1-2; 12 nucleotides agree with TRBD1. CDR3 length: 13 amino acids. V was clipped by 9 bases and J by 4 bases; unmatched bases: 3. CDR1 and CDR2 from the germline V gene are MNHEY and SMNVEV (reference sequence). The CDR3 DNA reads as TGTGCCAGTGGGACAGGGGGCGGCTATGGCTACACCTTC. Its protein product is CASGTGGGYGYTF.

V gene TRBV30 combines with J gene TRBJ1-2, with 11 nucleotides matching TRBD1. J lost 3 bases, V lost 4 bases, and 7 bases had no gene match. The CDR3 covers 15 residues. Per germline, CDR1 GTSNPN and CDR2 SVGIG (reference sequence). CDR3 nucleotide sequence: TGTGCCTGGATAGGACAGGGGGCGCCTGACTATGGCTACACCTTC. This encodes CAWIGQGAPDYGYTF.

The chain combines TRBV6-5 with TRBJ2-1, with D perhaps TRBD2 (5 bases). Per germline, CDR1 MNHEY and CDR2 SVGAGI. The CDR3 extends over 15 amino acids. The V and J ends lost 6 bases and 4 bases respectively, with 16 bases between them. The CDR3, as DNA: TGTGCCAGCAGCCTTCTGACTAACGGATACAATGAGCAGTTCTTC. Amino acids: CASSLLTNGYNEQFF.

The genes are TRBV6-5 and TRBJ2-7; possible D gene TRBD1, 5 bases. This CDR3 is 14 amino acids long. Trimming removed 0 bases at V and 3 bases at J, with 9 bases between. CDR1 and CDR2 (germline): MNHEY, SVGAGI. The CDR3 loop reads CASSYSTGLYEQYF. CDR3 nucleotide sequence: TGTGCCAGCAGTTACTCAACAGGTCTCTACGAGCAGTACTTC.

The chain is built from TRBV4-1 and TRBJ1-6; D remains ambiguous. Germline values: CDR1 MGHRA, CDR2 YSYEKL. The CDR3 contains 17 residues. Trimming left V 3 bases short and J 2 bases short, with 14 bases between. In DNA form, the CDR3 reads TGCGCCAGCAGCCACCGGGATAAAACGACCTATAATTCACCCCTCCACTTT. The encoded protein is CASSHRDKTTYNSPLHF.

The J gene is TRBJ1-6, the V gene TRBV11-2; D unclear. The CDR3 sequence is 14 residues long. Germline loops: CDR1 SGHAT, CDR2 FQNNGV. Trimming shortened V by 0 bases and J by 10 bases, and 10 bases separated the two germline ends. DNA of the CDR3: TGTGCCAGCAGCTTAGAATCCGCGGGATCACCCCTCCACTTT. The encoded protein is CASSLESAGSPLHF.

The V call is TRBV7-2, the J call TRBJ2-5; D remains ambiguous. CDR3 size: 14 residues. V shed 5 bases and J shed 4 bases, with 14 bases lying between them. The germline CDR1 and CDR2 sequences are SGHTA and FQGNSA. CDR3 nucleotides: TGTGCCAGCAGCATCACTCAGGTGGGAGAGACCCAGTACTTC. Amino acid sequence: CASSITQVGETQYF.

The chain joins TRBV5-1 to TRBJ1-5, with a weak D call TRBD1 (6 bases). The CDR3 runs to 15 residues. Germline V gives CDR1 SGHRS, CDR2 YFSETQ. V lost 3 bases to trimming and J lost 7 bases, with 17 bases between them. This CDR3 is CASSSGVTGEQPQHF. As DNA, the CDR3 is TGCGCCAGCAGCTCGGGAGTGACAGGTGAACAGCCCCAGCATTTT.